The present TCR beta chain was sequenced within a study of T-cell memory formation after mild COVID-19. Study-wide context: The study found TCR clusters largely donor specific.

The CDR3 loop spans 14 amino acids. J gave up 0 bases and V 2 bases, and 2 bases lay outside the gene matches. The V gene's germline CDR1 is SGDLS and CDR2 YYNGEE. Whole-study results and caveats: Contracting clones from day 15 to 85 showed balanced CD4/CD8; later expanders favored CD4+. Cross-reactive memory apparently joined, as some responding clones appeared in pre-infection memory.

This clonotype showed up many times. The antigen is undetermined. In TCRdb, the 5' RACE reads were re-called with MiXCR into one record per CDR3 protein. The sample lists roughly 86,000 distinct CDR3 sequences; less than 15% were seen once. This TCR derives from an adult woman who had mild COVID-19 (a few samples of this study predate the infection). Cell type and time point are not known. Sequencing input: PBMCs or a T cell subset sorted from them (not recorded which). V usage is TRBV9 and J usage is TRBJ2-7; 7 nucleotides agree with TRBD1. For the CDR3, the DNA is TGTGCCAGCAGCGTGGGGGACAGCTCCTACGAGCAGTACTTC. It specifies CASSVGDSSYEQYF.